This entry features one T cell receptor (beta chain) sequence. Germline CDR1 is SGHNT and CDR2 is YYREEE (reference sequence). This CDR3 is built from 16 residues. V shed 4 bases, J shed 4 bases, and the junction held 11 bases outside the gene matches. Per the authors' pipeline: Scientists estimated how many nucleated cells there were by amplifying reference gene primers. Assay used: immunoSEQ multiplex PCR; TCRdb lists only in-frame clones, some missing. The V and J calls and the clone size are those of that table, but D and trimming were determined from the DNA. The sample has about 240,000 clones, around 83% seen once. This sample was included in a study of blood T cell repertoires in COVID-19. Study-level background: Sources were T cells, B-cell-depleted T cells, or PBMCs; the material itself was cDNA or gDNA.

Sequences were obtained from peripheral blood. The sequence derives from a woman aged 60-75 years with active or convalescent COVID-19. This chain links TRBV5-4 with TRBJ2-3; 8 bases map to TRBD1. The CDR3 loop reads CASSHRTGTSADTQYF. CDR3 in DNA: TGTGCCAGCAGCCATCGGACAGGGACGTCGGCAGATACGCAGTATTTT. Full variable domain (remainder filled in from reference TRBV5-4 and TRBJ2-3): ETGVTQSPTHLIKTRGQQVTLRCSSQSGHNTVSWYQQALGQGPQFIFQYYREEENGRGNFPPRFSGLQFPNYSSELNVNALELDDSALYLCASSHRTGTSADTQYFGPGTRLTVL.